The present TCR beta chain was sequenced within a study of beta chain features in type 1 diabetes. Expressed TCRB transcripts were sequenced after all isolated RNA was converted to cDNA. Generated by immunoSEQ multiplex PCR, the TCRdb table keeps only in-frame clones and is missing some. The sample records almost 250,000 clones, approximately 14% being singletons. Germline-derived CDR1 and CDR2 are SGHRS and YFSETQ. V was pared by 4 bases and J by 8 bases, with 13 bases between. The CDR3 has 13 residues. The chain uses TRBV5-1 and TRBJ2-4; tentatively, D is TRBD2 (5 bases). Sample: naive CD4+ T cells from blood. The clonotype originates from a woman aged 40 to 50 in good health. The CDR3 bases are TGCGCCAGCAGCACCGACGTCGGGGACATTCAGTACTTC. This encodes CASSTDVGDIQYF.